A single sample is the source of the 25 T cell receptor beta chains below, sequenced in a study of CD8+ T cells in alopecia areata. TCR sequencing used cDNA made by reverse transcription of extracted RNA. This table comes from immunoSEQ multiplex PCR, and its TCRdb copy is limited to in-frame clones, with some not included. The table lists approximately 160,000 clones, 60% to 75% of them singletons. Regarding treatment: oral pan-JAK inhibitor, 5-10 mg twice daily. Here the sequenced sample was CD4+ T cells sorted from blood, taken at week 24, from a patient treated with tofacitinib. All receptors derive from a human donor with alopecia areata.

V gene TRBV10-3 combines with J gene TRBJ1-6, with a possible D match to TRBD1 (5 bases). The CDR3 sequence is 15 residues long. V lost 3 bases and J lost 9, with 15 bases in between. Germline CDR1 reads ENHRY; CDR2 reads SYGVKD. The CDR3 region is CAISDVGVDSSPLHF. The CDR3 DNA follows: TGTGCCATCAGTGATGTCGGGGTTGACAGTTCACCCCTCCACTTT.

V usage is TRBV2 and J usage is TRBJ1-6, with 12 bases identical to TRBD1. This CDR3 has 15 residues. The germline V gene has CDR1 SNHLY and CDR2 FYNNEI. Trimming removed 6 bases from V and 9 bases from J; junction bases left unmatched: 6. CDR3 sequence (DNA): TGTGCCAGCAGCTACCCGGGACAGGGGGCTTCACCCCTCCACTTT. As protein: CASSYPGQGASPLHF.

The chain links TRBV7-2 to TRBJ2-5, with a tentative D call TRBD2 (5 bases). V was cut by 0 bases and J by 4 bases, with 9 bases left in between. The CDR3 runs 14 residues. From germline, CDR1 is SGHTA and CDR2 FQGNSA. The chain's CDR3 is CASSLAHSVETQYF. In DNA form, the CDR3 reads TGTGCCAGCAGCTTAGCCCATAGCGTAGAGACCCAGTACTTC.

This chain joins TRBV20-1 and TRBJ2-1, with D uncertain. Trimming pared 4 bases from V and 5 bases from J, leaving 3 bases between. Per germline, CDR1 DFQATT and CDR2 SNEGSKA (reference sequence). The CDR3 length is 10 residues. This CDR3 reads CSATDNEQFF. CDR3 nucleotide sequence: TGCAGTGCTACTGACAATGAGCAGTTCTTC.

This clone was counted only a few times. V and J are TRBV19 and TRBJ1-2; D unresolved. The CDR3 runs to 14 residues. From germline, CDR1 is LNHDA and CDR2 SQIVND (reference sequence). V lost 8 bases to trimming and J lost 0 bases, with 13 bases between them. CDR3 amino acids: CASSIGLSNYGYTF. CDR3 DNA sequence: TGTGCCAGTTCAATTGGACTGTCTAACTATGGCTACACCTTC.

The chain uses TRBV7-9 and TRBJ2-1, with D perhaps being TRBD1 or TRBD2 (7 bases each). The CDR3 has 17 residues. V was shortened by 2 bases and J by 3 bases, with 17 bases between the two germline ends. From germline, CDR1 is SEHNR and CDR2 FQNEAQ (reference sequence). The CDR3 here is CASSLTTGRGLYNEQFF. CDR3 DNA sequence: TGTGCCAGCAGCTTAACGACAGGGAGGGGACTCTACAATGAGCAGTTCTTC.

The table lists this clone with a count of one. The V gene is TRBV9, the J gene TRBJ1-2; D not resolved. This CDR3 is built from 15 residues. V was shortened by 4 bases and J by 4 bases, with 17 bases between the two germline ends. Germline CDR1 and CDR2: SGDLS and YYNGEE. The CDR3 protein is CASSKRSSGPYGYTF. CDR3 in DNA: TGTGCCAGCAGCAAGAGGAGCTCCGGACCCTATGGCTACACCTTC.

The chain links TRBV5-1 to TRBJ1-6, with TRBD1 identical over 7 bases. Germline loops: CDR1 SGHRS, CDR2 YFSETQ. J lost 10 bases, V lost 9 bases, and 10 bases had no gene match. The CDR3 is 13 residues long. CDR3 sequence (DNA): TGCGCCACCCGGGACAGAGGAAACTCACCCCTCCACTTT. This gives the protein CATRDRGNSPLHF.

This CDR3 is CAWNRDRVFDGYTF. CDR3 bases: TGTGCCTGGAATCGGGACAGGGTATTCGATGGCTACACCTTC. The chain combines TRBV30 with TRBJ1-2; 9 bases fit TRBD1. The CDR3 is 14 residues long. Germline CDR1 reads GTSNPN; CDR2 reads SVGIG (reference sequence). J was trimmed by 6 bases and V by 4 bases; bases with no gene match: 9.

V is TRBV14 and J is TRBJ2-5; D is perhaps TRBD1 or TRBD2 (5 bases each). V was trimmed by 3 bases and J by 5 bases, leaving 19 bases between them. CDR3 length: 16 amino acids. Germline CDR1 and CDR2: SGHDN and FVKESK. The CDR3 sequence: CASSHPGAGRWETQYF. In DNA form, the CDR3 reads TGTGCCAGCAGCCACCCCGGGGCAGGGCGTTGGGAGACCCAGTACTTC.

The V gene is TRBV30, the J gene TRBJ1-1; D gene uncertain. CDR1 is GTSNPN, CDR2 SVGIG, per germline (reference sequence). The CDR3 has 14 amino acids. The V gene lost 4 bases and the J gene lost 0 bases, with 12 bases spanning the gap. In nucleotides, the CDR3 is TGTGCCTGGATCCCGGGAAGCATGAACACTGAAGCTTTCTTT. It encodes CAWIPGSMNTEAFF.

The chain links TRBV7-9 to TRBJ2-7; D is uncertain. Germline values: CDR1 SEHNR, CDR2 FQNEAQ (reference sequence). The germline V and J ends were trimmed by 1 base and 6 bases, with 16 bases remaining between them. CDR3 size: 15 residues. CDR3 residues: CASSLGRFNYGEQYF. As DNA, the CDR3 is TGTGCCAGCAGCTTAGGGCGTTTCAACTATGGCGAGCAGTACTTC.

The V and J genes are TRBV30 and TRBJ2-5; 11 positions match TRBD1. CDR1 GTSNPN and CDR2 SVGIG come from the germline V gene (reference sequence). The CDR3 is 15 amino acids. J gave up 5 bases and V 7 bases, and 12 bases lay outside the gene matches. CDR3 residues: CAYTPRDRGRETQYF. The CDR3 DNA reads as TGTGCCTATACCCCGCGGGACAGGGGGAGGGAGACCCAGTACTTC. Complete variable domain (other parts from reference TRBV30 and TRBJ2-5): SQTIHQWPATLVQPVGSPLSLECTVEGTSNPNLYWYRQAAGRGLQLLFYSVGIGQISSEVPQNLSASRPQDRQFILSSKKLLLSDSGFYLCAYTPRDRGRETQYFGPGTRLLVL.

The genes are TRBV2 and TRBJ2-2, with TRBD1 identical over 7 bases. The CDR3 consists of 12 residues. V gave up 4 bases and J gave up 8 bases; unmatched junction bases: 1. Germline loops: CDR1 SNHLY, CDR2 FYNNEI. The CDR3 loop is CASSGGQGELFF. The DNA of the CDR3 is TGTGCCAGCAGTGGGGGACAGGGGGAGCTGTTTTTT.

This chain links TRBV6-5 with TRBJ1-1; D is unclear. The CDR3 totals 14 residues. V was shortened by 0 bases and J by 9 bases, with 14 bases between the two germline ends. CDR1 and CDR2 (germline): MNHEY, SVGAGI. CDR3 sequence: CASSYSIVGSQAFF. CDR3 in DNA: TGTGCCAGCAGTTACTCGATTGTAGGGAGCCAAGCTTTCTTT.

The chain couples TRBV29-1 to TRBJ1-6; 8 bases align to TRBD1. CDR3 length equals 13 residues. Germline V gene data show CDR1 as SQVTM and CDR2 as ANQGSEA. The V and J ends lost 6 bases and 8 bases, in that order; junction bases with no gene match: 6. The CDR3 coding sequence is TGCAGCGTCCGGACAGGGAGTGATTCACCCCTCCACTTT. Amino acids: CSVRTGSDSPLHF. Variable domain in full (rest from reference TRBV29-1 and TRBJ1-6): SAVISQKPSRDICQRGTSLTIQCQVDSQVTMMFWYRQQPGQSLTLIATANQGSEATYESGFVIDKFPISRPNLTFSTLTVSNMSPEDSSIYLCSVRTGSDSPLHFGNGTRLTVT.

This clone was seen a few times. The chain's CDR3 is CASSREGPSSYNEQFF. The CDR3 coding sequence is TGTGCCAGCAGTAGGGAGGGTCCCAGCTCCTACAATGAGCAGTTCTTC. The chain employs TRBV25-1 and TRBJ2-1, with 7 nucleotides matching TRBD2. Germline CDR1 MGHDK, CDR2 SYGVNS. CDR3 length: 16 amino acids. V lost 5 bases and J lost 0; bases outside the gene matches: 7. The full variable domain, rest sourced from reference TRBV25-1 and TRBJ2-1, is EADIYQTPRYLVIGTGKKITLECSQTMGHDKMYWYQQDPGMELHLIHYSYGVNSTEKGDLSSESTVSRIRTEHFPLTLESARPSHTSQYLCASSREGPSSYNEQFFGPGTRLTVL.

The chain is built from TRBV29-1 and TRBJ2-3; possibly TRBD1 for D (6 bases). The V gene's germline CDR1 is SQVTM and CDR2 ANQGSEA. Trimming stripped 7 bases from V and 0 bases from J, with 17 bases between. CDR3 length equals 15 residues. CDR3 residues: CSARGQSTSTDTQYF. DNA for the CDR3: TGCAGCGCCCGAGGACAGTCCACTAGCACAGATACGCAGTATTTT.

The CDR3 here is CSGRGTYEQYF. CDR3 bases: TGCAGCGGGCGGGGGACCTACGAGCAGTACTTC. The chain links TRBV29-1 to TRBJ2-7; 7 nucleotides agree with TRBD2. The ends lost 7 bases at V and 2 bases at J; junction bases unmatched: 2. Germline V gene lookup returns CDR1 SQVTM and CDR2 ANQGSEA. The CDR3 runs to 11 residues.

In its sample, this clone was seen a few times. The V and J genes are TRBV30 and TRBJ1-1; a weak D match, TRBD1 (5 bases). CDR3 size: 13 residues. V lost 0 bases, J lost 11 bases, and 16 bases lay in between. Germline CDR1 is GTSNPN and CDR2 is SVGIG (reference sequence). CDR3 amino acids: CAWSVVGRARAFF. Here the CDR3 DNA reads TGTGCCTGGAGTGTAGTTGGCAGGGCCAGGGCTTTCTTT. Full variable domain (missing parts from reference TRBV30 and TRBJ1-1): SQTIHQWPATLVQPVGSPLSLECTVEGTSNPNLYWYRQAAGRGLQLLFYSVGIGQISSEVPQNLSASRPQDRQFILSSKKLLLSDSGFYLCAWSVVGRARAFFGQGTRLTVV.

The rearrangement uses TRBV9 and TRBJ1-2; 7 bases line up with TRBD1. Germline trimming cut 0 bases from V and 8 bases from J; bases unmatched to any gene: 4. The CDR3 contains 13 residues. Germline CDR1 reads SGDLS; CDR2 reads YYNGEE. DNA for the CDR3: TGTGCCAGCAGCGTAGAACAGGGGACCGGCTACACCTTC. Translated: CASSVEQGTGYTF.

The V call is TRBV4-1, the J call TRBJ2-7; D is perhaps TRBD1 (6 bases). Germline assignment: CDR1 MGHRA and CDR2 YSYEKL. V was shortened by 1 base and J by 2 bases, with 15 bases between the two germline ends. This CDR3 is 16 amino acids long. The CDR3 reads CASSQGSRTVTYEQYF. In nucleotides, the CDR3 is TGCGCCAGCAGCCAAGGATCAAGGACAGTAACCTACGAGCAGTACTTC.

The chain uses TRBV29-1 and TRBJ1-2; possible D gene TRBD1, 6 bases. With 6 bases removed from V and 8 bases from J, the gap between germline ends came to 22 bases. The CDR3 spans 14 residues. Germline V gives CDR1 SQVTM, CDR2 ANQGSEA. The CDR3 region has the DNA TGCAGCGTGGAGCCTCCAGGGGCGGTCTACGGCTACACCTTC. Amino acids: CSVEPPGAVYGYTF.

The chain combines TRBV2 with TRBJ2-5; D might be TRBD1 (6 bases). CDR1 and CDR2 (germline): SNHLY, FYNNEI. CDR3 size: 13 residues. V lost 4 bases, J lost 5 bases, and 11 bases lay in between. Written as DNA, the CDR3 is TGTGCCAGCAGTGGGGACACAGGGGAGACCCAGTACTTC. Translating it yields CASSGDTGETQYF.

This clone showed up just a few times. The chain's CDR3 is CSSSQGVNQPQHF. CDR3 in DNA: TGCAGCTCCTCACAGGGTGTAAATCAGCCCCAGCATTTT. This chain links TRBV29-1 with TRBJ1-5; tentatively, D is TRBD1 (6 bases). The germline CDR1 and CDR2 sequences are SQVTM and ANQGSEA. The V and J ends lost 8 bases and 4 bases respectively, with 15 bases between them. The CDR3 is made up of 13 amino acids.